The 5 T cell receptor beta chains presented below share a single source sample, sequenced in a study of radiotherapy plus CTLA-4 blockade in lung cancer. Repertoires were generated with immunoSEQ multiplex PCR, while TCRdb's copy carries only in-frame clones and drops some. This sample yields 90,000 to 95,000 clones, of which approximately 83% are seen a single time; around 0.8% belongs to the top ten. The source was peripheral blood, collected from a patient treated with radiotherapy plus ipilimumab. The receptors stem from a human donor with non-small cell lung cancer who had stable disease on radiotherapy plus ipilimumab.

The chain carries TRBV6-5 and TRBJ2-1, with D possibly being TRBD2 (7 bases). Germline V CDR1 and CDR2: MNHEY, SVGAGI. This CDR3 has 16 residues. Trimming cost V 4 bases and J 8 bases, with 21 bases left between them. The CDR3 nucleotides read TGTGCCAGCAGTTCTGGGACATCCTCGGGAGGCGATGAGCAGTTCTTC. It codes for CASSSGTSSGGDEQFF.

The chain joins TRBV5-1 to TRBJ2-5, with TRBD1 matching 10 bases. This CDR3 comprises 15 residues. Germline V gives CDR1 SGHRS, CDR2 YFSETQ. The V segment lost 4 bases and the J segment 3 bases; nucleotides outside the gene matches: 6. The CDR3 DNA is TGCGCCAGCAGCCCCCGGGACAGGGGAAAAGAGACCCAGTACTTC. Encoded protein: CASSPRDRGKETQYF.

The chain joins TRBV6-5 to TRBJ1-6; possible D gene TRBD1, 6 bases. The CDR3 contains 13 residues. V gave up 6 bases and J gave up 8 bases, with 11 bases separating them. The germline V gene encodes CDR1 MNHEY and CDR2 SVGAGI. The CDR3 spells CASRRNRDSPLHF. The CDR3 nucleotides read TGTGCCAGCAGACGCAACAGGGATTCACCCCTCCACTTT.

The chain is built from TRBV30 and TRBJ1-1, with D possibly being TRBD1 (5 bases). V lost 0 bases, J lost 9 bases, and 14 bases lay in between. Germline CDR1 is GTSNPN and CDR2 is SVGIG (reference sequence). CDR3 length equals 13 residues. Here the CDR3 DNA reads TGTGCCTGGAGTGTAAGAGGGGCCAGAAAAGCTTTCTTT. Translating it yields CAWSVRGARKAFF.

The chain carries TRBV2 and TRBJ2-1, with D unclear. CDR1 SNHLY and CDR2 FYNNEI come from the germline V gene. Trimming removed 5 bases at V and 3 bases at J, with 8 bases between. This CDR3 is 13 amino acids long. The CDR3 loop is CASSPGVYNEQFF. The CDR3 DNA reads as TGTGCCAGCAGTCCGGGTGTCTACAATGAGCAGTTCTTC. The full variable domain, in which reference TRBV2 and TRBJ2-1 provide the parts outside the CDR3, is EPEVTQTPSHQVTQMGQEVILRCVPISNHLYFYWYRQILGQKVEFLVSFYNNEISEKSEIFDDQFSVERPDGSNFTLKIRSTKLEDSAMYFCASSPGVYNEQFFGPGTRLTVL.